This T cell receptor beta chain is from a study of T-cell reconstitution after alpha-beta-depleted transplantation in children. The study's findings and limits: Diversity of TCRbeta at day 60 was high in some patients, arising from surviving recipient T cells and thymic progenitors. A year had passed since transplant, and T-cell counts and diversity by then came mostly from newly produced T cells. Expanded graft clones numbering several hundred reportedly gave rise to alpha-beta T cells about two months after transplant.

Preparation of the TCRbeta library was carried out with unique molecular identifiers. TCRdb redid the calling of the PCR reads with MiXCR, one entry per CDR3 protein. The sample yields roughly 790,000 distinct CDR3 sequences, around 17% seen once. As for this clonotype: Antigen unknown.

CDR1 is ENHRY, CDR2 SYGVKD, per germline. Trimming removed 6 bases from V and 6 bases from J, with 18 bases in between. The CDR3 is made up of 15 amino acids. The sequences come from PBMCs, mostly from graft donor cells, collected 360 days after TCRalphabeta/CD19-depleted stem cell transplant. This clonotype originated in a male patient aged 5 to 17 who had a stem cell transplant for acute lymphoblastic leukemia, so the T cells may come from the graft donor. The chain combines TRBV10-3 with TRBJ1-5; D is perhaps TRBD1 (5 bases). The CDR3 sequence is CAISGASGLGQPQHF. CDR3 nucleotides: TGTGCCATCAGCGGAGCGTCAGGGTTGGGTCAGCCCCAGCATTTT.